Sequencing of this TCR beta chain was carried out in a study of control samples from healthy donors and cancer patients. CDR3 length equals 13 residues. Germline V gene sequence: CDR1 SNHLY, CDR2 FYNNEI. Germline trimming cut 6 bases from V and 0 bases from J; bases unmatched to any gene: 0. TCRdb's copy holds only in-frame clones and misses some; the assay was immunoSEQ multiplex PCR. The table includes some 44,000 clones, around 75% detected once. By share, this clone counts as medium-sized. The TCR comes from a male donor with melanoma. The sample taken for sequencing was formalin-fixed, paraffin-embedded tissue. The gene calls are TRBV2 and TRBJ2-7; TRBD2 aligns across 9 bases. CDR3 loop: CASRTSGSYEQYF. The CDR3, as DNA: TGTGCCAGCAGGACTAGCGGCTCCTACGAGCAGTACTTC.